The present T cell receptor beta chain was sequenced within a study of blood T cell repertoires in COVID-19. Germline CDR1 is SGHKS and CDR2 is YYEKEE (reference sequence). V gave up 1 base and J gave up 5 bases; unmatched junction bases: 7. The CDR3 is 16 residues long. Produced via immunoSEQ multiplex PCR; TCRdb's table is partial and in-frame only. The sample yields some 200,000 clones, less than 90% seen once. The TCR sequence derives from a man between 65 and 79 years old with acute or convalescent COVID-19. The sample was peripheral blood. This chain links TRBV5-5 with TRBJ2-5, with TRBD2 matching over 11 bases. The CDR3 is CASSLLLAGAFETQYF. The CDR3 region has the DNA TGTGCCAGCAGCTTGTTACTAGCGGGAGCATTTGAGACCCAGTACTTC.